This T cell receptor beta chain is drawn from a study of beta chain features in type 1 diabetes. The study, taken as a whole, reports: Shorter TCRB CDR3s, moderately but significantly so, were found in Type 1 diabetes patients in all four CD4+ subsets.

Germline V gene sequence: CDR1 GTSNPN, CDR2 SVGIG (reference sequence). There are 16 residues in the CDR3. V gave up 0 bases and J gave up 3 bases; unmatched junction bases: 7. For this clone: Its cognate antigen is unknown.

The study reverse transcribed the entire isolated RNA, so it sequenced expressed TCRB transcripts. Here immunoSEQ multiplex PCR was the method, and the copy in TCRdb shows in-frame clones only, minus some. Of about 640,000 clones listed, 12% are singletons. The sequence was obtained from a man aged 25 to 40 with type 1 diabetes. The sequenced sample was naive CD4+ T cells from blood. The J gene is TRBJ1-5, the V gene TRBV30; 8 positions agree with TRBD1. The CDR3 here is CAWSVAGRGHNQPQHF. The CDR3 DNA sequence: TGTGCCTGGAGTGTAGCGGGCAGGGGGCACAATCAGCCCCAGCATTTT.